The 17 T cell receptor beta chains reported below all come from one sample, sequenced in a study of blood T cell repertoires in COVID-19. Generated by immunoSEQ multiplex PCR, the TCRdb table keeps only in-frame clones and is missing some. The data show 150,000 or so clones, about 89% seen once. Specimen: peripheral blood. The source of these receptors is a man in his 60s with COVID-19, enrolled during active disease.

This clone was recorded a few times. The gene calls are TRBV5-1 and TRBJ2-5; perhaps TRBD2 as D (6 bases). CDR3 size: 14 residues. Trimming stripped 4 bases from V and 0 bases from J, with 10 bases between. Germline V gene data show CDR1 as SGHRS and CDR2 as YFSETQ. The CDR3 DNA is TGCGCCAGCAGCCAGGAGGGGTACCAAGAGACCCAGTACTTC. Translation gives CASSQEGYQETQYF.

The V gene is TRBV10-2, the J gene TRBJ2-2; 10 positions agree with TRBD1. The CDR3 extends over 15 amino acids. Trimming at V came to 5 bases and at J to 4 bases, leaving 4 bases not matched to a gene. CDR1 and CDR2 (germline): WSHSY, SAAADI. In DNA form, the CDR3 reads TGCGCCAGCAGTTTGAGGGACAGGGGCACCGGGGAGCTGTTTTTT. It specifies CASSLRDRGTGELFF.

DNA of the CDR3: TGTGCCAGCAGCCGGGGAGGGGGAAGGGATACGCAGTATTTT. This codes for CASSRGGGRDTQYF. The rearrangement joins TRBV3-1 (or the pseudogene TRBV3-2) to TRBJ2-3; perhaps TRBD2 as D (7 bases). V was shortened by 4 bases and J by 6 bases, with 14 bases between the two germline ends. Germline V CDR1 and CDR2: LGHDT, YNNKEL (reference sequence). The CDR3 covers 14 residues.

A word on this clone: The same CDR3 also results from other DNA sequences found in this sample. This chain connects TRBV28 to TRBJ2-5; D remains unclear. V was clipped by 5 bases and J by 5 bases, with 9 bases between them. The CDR3 length is 12 residues. From germline, CDR1 is MDHEN and CDR2 SYDVKM. The CDR3 coding sequence is TGTGCCAGCAGTCTGCCCAGGGAGACCCAGTACTTC. Protein sequence: CASSLPRETQYF.

This chain links TRBV20-1 with TRBJ2-3; TRBD1 is a possible D gene (6 bases). The CDR3 extends over 11 amino acids. V was clipped by 8 bases and J by 3 bases, with 9 bases between them. Per the germline V gene, CDR1 is DFQATT and CDR2 is SNEGSKA (reference sequence). The DNA of the CDR3 is TGCAGTACCAGGGGTACAGATACGCAGTATTTT. As protein: CSTRGTDTQYF.

The chain has TRBV6-5 and TRBJ1-1, with D maybe TRBD1 (6 bases). The germline gives CDR1 MNHEY, CDR2 SVGAGI. Trimming removed 2 bases from V and 2 bases from J, with 15 bases in between. The CDR3 loop spans 16 amino acids. CDR3 coding DNA: TGTGCCAGCAGTTACCTTACACTACAGGGCAACACTGAAGCTTTCTTT. Protein product: CASSYLTLQGNTEAFF.

This rearrangement joins TRBV5-1 to TRBJ1-1; 7 bases line up with TRBD1. CDR3 size: 14 residues. Unmatched junction bases numbered 7, after V lost 4 bases and J lost 4 bases. Germline loops: CDR1 SGHRS, CDR2 YFSETQ. The CDR3, as DNA: TGCGCCAGCAGCCGAGGGGGCGCGGGCACTGAAGCTTTCTTT. Residues: CASSRGGAGTEAFF.

Points on this clone: This CDR3 is also generated by other DNA sequences in the sample. The chain links TRBV9 to TRBJ2-1; 10 bases are a match to TRBD2. Germline trimming cut 3 bases from V and 4 bases from J; bases unmatched to any gene: 4. Germline V gene lookup returns CDR1 SGDLS and CDR2 YYNGEE. There are 15 residues in the CDR3. The CDR3 here is CASSAGTSVYNEQFF. DNA for the CDR3: TGTGCCAGCAGCGCCGGGACTAGCGTATACAATGAGCAGTTCTTC.

V usage is TRBV6-6 and J usage is TRBJ1-5; D not certain. Trimming took off 6 bases at V and 1 base at J, with 13 bases between the two ends. This CDR3 has 15 residues. From germline, CDR1 is MNHNY and CDR2 SVGAGI (reference sequence). The CDR3 DNA follows: TGTGCCAGCAGCGGGGAAGGAGCGAGCAATCAGCCCCAGCATTTT. Translated: CASSGEGASNQPQHF.

The chain is built from TRBV10-3 and TRBJ2-7, with 9 bases identical to TRBD1. CDR3 length: 13 amino acids. The germline CDR1 and CDR2 sequences are ENHRY and SYGVKD. Unmatched junction bases numbered 11, after V lost 10 bases and J lost 7 bases. The CDR3 reads CATRDRVGEEQYF. The CDR3 nucleotides read TGTGCCACTCGGGACAGGGTGGGAGAAGAGCAGTACTTC.

The chain carries TRBV6-5 and TRBJ1-6; 8 bases are a match to TRBD1. Germline trimming cut 6 bases from V and 7 bases from J; bases unmatched to any gene: 5. The V gene's germline CDR1 is MNHEY and CDR2 SVGAGI. This CDR3 region has 14 residues. CDR3 protein: CASSQDRANSPLHF. CDR3 in DNA: TGTGCCAGCAGCCAGGACAGGGCCAATTCACCCCTCCACTTT.

The chain links TRBV27 to TRBJ2-1, with a possible D match to TRBD2 (6 bases). This CDR3 is 18 amino acids long. Germline-derived CDR1 and CDR2 are MNHEY and SMNVEV (reference sequence). Trimming cost V 1 base and J 4 bases, with 20 bases left between them. The CDR3 bases are TGTGCCAGCAGTTTATTCCTGTCCGGGACTCAGAGTTACAATGAGCAGTTCTTC. This translates into CASSLFLSGTQSYNEQFF.

This chain uses TRBV27 with TRBJ1-3, with D perhaps matching TRBD1 (6 bases). V was pared by 4 bases and J by 4 bases, with 11 bases between. The CDR3 extends over 14 amino acids. The germline gives CDR1 MNHEY, CDR2 SMNVEV (reference sequence). In nucleotides, the CDR3 is TGTGCCAGCAGTTATACAGGGTTGGGAAACACCATATATTTT. Its protein is CASSYTGLGNTIYF.

This chain links TRBV18 with TRBJ1-2, with D possibly matching TRBD1 (6 bases). The CDR3 sequence is 14 residues long. V was cut by 3 bases and J by 6 bases, with 14 bases left in between. Germline CDR1 is KGHSH and CDR2 is LQKENI. The CDR3 is CASSPGTSLDGYTF. The CDR3, as DNA: TGTGCCAGCTCACCTGGGACATCGCTCGATGGCTACACCTTC.

The rearrangement uses TRBV15 and TRBJ2-4, with a possible D match to TRBD1 (5 bases). The CDR3 is made up of 15 amino acids. The germline V gene encodes CDR1 LNHNV and CDR2 YYDKDF (reference sequence). The germline V and J ends were trimmed by 5 bases and 7 bases, with 18 bases remaining between them. The CDR3 loop reads CATSRITAGINIQYF. In DNA form, the CDR3 reads TGTGCCACCAGCCGGATTACAGCAGGGATCAACATTCAGTACTTC.

The V call is TRBV9, the J call TRBJ2-1; D is possibly TRBD1 (5 bases). The CDR3 is 15 amino acids. Germline lookup yields CDR1 SGDLS and CDR2 YYNGEE. V was cut by 3 bases and J by 6 bases, with 16 bases left in between. The CDR3 DNA sequence: TGTGCCAGCAGCGAAACAGGTTTGTCCGCCAATGAGCAGTTCTTC. It translates to CASSETGLSANEQFF.

The V gene is TRBV20-1, the J gene TRBJ1-2, with D hard to call. In germline, CDR1 is DFQATT, CDR2 SNEGSKA (reference sequence). This CDR3 is built from 11 residues. V was cut by 8 bases and J by 7 bases, with 14 bases left in between. CDR3 amino acids: CSLFAEGGYTF. The CDR3 region has the DNA TGCAGTCTTTTTGCCGAGGGTGGCTACACCTTC.